These T cell receptor beta chains were read from a single sample in a study of beta chain features in type 1 diabetes. The method was immunoSEQ multiplex PCR; TCRdb's version includes in-frame clones alone and lacks a portion of them. The sample lists about 160,000 clones, 9% occurring once. Sequencing used central memory CD4+ T cells from blood. Source of these receptors: a woman in her twenties or thirties with type 1 diabetes. The CDR3 runs from the conserved cysteine through the conserved F or W. D genes are given only for firm matches. Clone size is not always given. Where it is, it says once, few, many or a class for expanded clones.

J | length | D | size | V | DNA | CDR3
TRBJ2-7 | 14 | NA | few | TRBV6-6 | TGTGCCAGCAGTTACGGGCGGGTCTCCTACGAGCAGTACTTC | CASSYGRVSYEQYF
TRBJ2-7 | 16 | TRBD2 | few | TRBV29-1 | TGCAGCGCCCGGACTAGCGGGAGTCTAACTTCCTACGAGCAGTACTTC | CSARTSGSLTSYEQYF
TRBJ2-1 | 16 | TRBD2 | NA | TRBV7-7 | TGTGCTAGCAGCCCTCGACTAGCGGGAGATGGGGGTGAGCAGTTCTTC | CASSPRLAGDGGEQFF
TRBJ2-1 | 14 | TRBD2 | NA | TRBV28 | TGTGCCAGCAGTTCTAGCGGGAGTCAGAATGAGCAGTTCTTC | CASSSSGSQNEQFF
TRBJ2-7 | 15 | NA | NA | TRBV19 | TGTGCCAGTAGAGATATTACTTGGGCATCCTACGAGCAGTACTTC | CASRDITWASYEQYF
TRBJ2-7 | 12 | NA | NA | TRBV2 | TGTGCCAGCAGCTCAGGGGTCAGCGAGCAGTACTTC | CASSSGVSEQYF
TRBJ2-3 | 15 | NA | NA | TRBV7-7 | TGTGCTAGCAGCTTGCGGCTAGTATTACCAGATACGCAGTATTTT | CASSLRLVLPDTQYF
TRBJ1-2 | 15 | TRBD1 | NA | TRBV11-2 | TGTGCCAGCAGCTTATCGGGACAGCAGACGTATGGCTACACCTTC | CASSLSGQQTYGYTF
TRBJ2-1 | 16 | TRBD2 | few | TRBV7-9 | TGTGCCAGCGAGAGAGCGGGAGGGCTTCAGAACAATGAGCAGTTCTTC | CASERAGGLQNNEQFF
TRBJ1-3 | 14 | NA | few | TRBV18 | TGTGCCAGCTCACCCGGGGGTATCGGCAACACCATATATTTT | CASSPGGIGNTIYF
TRBJ1-1 | 13 | NA | NA | TRBV19 | TGTGCCAGTAGTATCTCCGGGAACACTGAAGCTTTCTTT | CASSISGNTEAFF
TRBJ2-1 | 15 | TRBD1 | few | TRBV29-1 | TGCAGCGTAGGACAGGGGAGTGACTCCTACAATGAGCAGTTCTTC | CSVGQGSDSYNEQFF
TRBJ2-2 | 15 | TRBD2 | NA | TRBV2 | TGTGCCAGCAGGGGACTAGCGAAGAACACCGGGGAGCTGTTTTTT | CASRGLAKNTGELFF
TRBJ1-2 | 14 | TRBD1 | NA | TRBV7-9 | TGTGCCAGCAGCTTAGACAGACAGGGCTATGGCTACACCTTC | CASSLDRQGYGYTF
TRBJ2-2 | 15 | TRBD2 | NA | TRBV7-9 | TGTGCCAGCAGCTCGGGACTAGCGGGAACCGGGGAGCTGTTTTTT | CASSSGLAGTGELFF
TRBJ2-7 | 15 | TRBD2 | few | TRBV28 | TGTGCCAGCAGGGCCGGGACTAGCGGGAACTCCGAGCAGTACTTC | CASRAGTSGNSEQYF
TRBJ1-2 | 14 | TRBD1 | few | TRBV27 | TGTGCCAGCAGTTTATCGGACAGGGAGGGTGGCTACACCTTC | CASSLSDREGGYTF
TRBJ2-7 | 14 | TRBD2 | NA | TRBV6-5 | TGTGCCAGCAGCTACGGACTAGGGCCTTACGAGCAGTACTTC | CASSYGLGPYEQYF
TRBJ2-1 | 14 | NA | NA | TRBV29-1 | TGCAGCGTAGGGGCTGGTGGCCACTACAATGAGCAGTTCTTC | CSVGAGGHYNEQFF
TRBJ1-2 | 15 | NA | few | TRBV28 | TGTGCCAGCAATCTCGGTGGGGGCGGTGACTATGGCTACACCTTC | CASNLGGGGDYGYTF
TRBJ1-1 | 14 | NA | few | TRBV6-5 | TGTGCCAGCAGTTACTCGATAGTCGAAGTTGAAGCTTTCTTT | CASSYSIVEVEAFF
TRBJ2-3 | 14 | NA | NA | TRBV11-3 | TGTGCCAGCAGCTTAGCCACTAGCACAGATACGCAGTATTTT | CASSLATSTDTQYF
TRBJ1-2 | 12 | NA | NA | TRBV15 | TGTGCCACCAGTGCAGGAAACTATGGCTACACCTTC | CATSAGNYGYTF
TRBJ2-7 | 13 | NA | few | TRBV30 | TGTGCCTGGAGCGCGGGAATGGGCTACGAGCAGTACTTC | CAWSAGMGYEQYF
TRBJ2-7 | 17 | TRBD2 | NA | TRBV5-1 | TGCGCCAGCAGCACAGGGACTAGCGGGCGGAGCTCCTACGAGCAGTACTTC | CASSTGTSGRSSYEQYF
TRBJ2-7 | 15 | TRBD1 | NA | TRBV28 | TGTGCCAGCAGTTCTACTCGGACAGGGTCGTTCGAGCAGTACTTC | CASSSTRTGSFEQYF
TRBJ1-2 | 12 | TRBD1 | NA | TRBV12-5 | TGTGCTAGTGCGGGACAGGGCTATGGCTACACCTTC | CASAGQGYGYTF
TRBJ2-3 | 15 | TRBD2 | NA | TRBV5-4 | TGTGCCAGCAGCTTTAAAGCGGGAGCCACAGATACGCAGTATTTT | CASSFKAGATDTQYF
TRBJ2-5 | 13 | TRBD2 | few | TRBV29-1 | TGCAGCGTTGAAAATCGGGGAGGGGAGACCCAGTACTTC | CSVENRGGETQYF
TRBJ2-3 | 16 | TRBD2 | NA | TRBV13 | TGTGCCAGCAGCCCCCCGGGACTAGCGGGAGCAGATACGCAGTATTTT | CASSPPGLAGADTQYF
TRBJ2-2 | 16 | NA | few | TRBV11-2 | TGTGCCAGCAGCCCCTTAGGCGGGACGGGCACCGGGGAGCTGTTTTTT | CASSPLGGTGTGELFF
TRBJ1-1 | 16 | NA | few | TRBV27 | TGTGCCAGCAGATCCTCCGGGACAACCGAATTTACTGAAGCTTTCTTT | CASRSSGTTEFTEAFF
TRBJ2-2 | 13 | TRBD2 | few | TRBV2 | TGTGCCAGCCGACTAGCGGGCACCGGGGAGCTGTTTTTT | CASRLAGTGELFF
TRBJ2-5 | 14 | NA | few | TRBV2 | TGTGCCAGCAGTGAGCAGGGGGGTAAAGAGACCCAGTACTTC | CASSEQGGKETQYF
TRBJ2-3 | 13 | NA | few | TRBV6-9 | TGTGCCAGCAGTTTGAGGGAGTGGGTCAAGCAGTATTTT | CASSLREWVKQYF
TRBJ1-4 | 15 | NA | NA | TRBV5-4 | TGTGCCAGCAGCTACGGGGGGCCGGCTAATGAAAAACTGTTTTTT | CASSYGGPANEKLFF
TRBJ2-3 | 14 | NA | many | TRBV7-2 | TGTGCCAGCAGCTTAGGACTAGACACAGATACGCAGTATTTT | CASSLGLDTDTQYF
TRBJ2-1 | 15 | TRBD2 | NA | TRBV28 | TGTGCCAGCAGTTTACTTACGGGAGGAGTCGATGAGCAGTTCTTC | CASSLLTGGVDEQFF
TRBJ2-2 | 16 | TRBD2 | NA | TRBV28 | TGTGCCAGCTCTCAAGCGGGAGGAAAGAACACCGGGGAGCTGTTTTTT | CASSQAGGKNTGELFF
TRBJ2-7 | 11 | NA | NA | TRBV28 | TGTGCCAGCAGTTACCGGTGGGAGCAGTACTTC | CASSYRWEQYF